This T cell receptor (beta chain) stems from a study of T-cell memory formation after mild COVID-19. TCRdb itself ran the 5' RACE reads through MiXCR, one entry per CDR3 protein. Here the sample spans around 320,000 distinct CDR3 sequences, 25% to 30% being singletons. This CDR3 has 12 residues. V was pared by 5 bases and J by 7 bases, with 10 bases between. Per the germline V gene, CDR1 is KGHDR and CDR2 is SFDVKD. V usage is TRBV24-1 and J usage is TRBJ2-5; D unclear. The source is an adult woman who had mild COVID-19 (a few samples of this study predate the infection). Cell type and time point are not known. Sequencing was performed on PBMCs or a T cell subset sorted from them (not recorded which). CDR3 DNA sequence: TGTGCCACCAGTGCCCCACCCGGGACCCAGTACTTC. The encoded protein is CATSAPPGTQYF.